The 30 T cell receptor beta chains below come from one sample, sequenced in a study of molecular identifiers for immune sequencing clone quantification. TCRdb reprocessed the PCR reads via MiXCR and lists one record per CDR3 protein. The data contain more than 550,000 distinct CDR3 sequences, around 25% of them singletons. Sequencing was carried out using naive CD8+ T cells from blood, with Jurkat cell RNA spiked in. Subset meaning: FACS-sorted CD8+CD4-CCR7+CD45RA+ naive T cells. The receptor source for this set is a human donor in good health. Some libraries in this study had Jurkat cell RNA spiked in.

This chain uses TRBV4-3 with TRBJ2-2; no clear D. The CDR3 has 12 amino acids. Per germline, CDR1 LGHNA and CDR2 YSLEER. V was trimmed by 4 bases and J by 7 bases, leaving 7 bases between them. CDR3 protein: CASSRPGGELFF. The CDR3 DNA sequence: TGCGCCAGCAGCCGACCCGGCGGGGAGCTGTTTTTT.

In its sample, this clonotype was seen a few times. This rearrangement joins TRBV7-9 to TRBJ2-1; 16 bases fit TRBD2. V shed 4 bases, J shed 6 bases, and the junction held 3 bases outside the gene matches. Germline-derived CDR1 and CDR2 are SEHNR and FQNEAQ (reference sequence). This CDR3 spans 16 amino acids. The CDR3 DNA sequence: TGTGCCAGCAGCTCCGGGACTAGCGGGAGGGCCAATGAGCAGTTCTTC. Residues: CASSSGTSGRANEQFF.

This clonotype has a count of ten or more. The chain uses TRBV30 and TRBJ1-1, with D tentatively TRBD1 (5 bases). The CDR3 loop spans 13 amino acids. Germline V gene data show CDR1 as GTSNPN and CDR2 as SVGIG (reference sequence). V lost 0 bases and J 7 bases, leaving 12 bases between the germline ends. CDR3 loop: CAWSVRWDGEAFF. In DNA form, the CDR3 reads TGTGCCTGGAGTGTAAGATGGGACGGTGAAGCTTTCTTT.

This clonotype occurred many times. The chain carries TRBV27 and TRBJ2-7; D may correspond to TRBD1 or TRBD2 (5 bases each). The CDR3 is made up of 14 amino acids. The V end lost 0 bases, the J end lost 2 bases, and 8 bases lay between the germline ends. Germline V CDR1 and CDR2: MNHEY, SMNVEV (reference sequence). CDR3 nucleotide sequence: TGTGCCAGCAGTTTATCGGGGGATGCCTACGAGCAGTACTTC. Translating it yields CASSLSGDAYEQYF.

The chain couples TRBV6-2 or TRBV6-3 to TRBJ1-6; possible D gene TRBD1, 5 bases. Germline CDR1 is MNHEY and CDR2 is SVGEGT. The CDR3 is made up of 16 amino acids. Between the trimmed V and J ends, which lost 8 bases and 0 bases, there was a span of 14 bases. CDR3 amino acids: CASGRQLSSYNSPLHF. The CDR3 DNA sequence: TGTGCCAGCGGCCGACAGCTGAGCTCCTATAATTCACCCCTCCACTTT.

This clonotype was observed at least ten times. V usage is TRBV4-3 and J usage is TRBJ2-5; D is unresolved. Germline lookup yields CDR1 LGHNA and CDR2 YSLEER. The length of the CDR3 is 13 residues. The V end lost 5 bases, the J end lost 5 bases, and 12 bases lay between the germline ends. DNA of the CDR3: TGCGCCAGCAGCGATGCCCCCTTTGAGACCCAGTACTTC. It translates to CASSDAPFETQYF.

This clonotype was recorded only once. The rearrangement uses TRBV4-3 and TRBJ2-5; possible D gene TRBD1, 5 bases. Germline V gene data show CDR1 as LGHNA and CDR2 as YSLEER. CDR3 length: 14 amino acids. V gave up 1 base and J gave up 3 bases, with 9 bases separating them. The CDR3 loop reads CASSQGLTEETQYF. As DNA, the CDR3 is TGCGCCAGCAGCCAAGGTTTGACAGAAGAGACCCAGTACTTC.

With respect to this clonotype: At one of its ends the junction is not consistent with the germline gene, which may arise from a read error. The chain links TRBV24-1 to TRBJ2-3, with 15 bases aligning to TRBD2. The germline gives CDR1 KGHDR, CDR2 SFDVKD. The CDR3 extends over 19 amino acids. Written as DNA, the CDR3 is TGTGTCACCAGTGATCCGGGACTAGCGGGAGGCCGGGATCCAGATACGCAGTATTTT. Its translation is CVTSDPGLAGGRDPDTQYF.

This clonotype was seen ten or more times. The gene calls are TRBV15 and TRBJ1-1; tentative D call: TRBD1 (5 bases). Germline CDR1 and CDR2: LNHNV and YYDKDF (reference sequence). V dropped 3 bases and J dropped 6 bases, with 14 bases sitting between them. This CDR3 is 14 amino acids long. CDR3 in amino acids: CATSSPGRAAEAFF. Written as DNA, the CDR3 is TGTGCCACCAGCAGCCCGGGACGGGCAGCTGAAGCTTTCTTT. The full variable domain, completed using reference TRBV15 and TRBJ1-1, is DAMVIQNPRYQVTQFGKPVTLSCSQTLNHNVMYWYQQKSSQAPKLLFHYYDKDFNNEADTPDNFQSRRPNTSFCFLDIRSPGLGDTAMYLCATSSPGRAAEAFFGQGTRLTVV.

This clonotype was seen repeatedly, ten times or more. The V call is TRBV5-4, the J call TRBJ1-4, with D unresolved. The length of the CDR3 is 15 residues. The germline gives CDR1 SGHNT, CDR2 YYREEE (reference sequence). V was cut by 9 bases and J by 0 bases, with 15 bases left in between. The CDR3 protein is CANTPQQATNEKLFF. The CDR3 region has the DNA TGTGCCAACACCCCCCAGCAAGCAACTAATGAAAAACTGTTTTTT. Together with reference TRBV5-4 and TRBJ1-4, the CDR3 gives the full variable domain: ETGVTQSPTHLIKTRGQQVTLRCSSQSGHNTVSWYQQALGQGPQFIFQYYREEENGRGNFPPRFSGLQFPNYSSELNVNALELDDSALYLCANTPQQATNEKLFFGSGTQLSVL.

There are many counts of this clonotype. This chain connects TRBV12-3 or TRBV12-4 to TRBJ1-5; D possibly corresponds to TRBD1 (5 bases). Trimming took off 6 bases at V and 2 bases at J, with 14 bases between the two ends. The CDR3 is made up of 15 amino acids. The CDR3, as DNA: TGTGCCAGCAGCCCCCCCAGGGCCGGCAATCAGCCCCAGCATTTT. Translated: CASSPPRAGNQPQHF.

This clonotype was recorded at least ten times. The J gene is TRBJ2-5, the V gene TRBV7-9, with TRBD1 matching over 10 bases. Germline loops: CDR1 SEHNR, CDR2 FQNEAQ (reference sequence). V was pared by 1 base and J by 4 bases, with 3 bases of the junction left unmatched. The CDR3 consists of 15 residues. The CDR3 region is CASSLGQGAGETQYF. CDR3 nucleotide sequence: TGTGCCAGCAGCTTAGGACAGGGGGCCGGAGAGACCCAGTACTTC. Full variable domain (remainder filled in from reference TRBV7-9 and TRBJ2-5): DTGVSQNPRHKITKRGQNVTFRCDPISEHNRLYWYRQTLGQGPEFLTYFQNEAQLEKSRLLSDRFSAERPKGSFSTLEIQRTEQGDSAMYLCASSLGQGAGETQYFGPGTRLLVL.

This chain's CDR3 is CASSLAPGGAFYEQYF. CDR3 DNA: TGCGCCAGCAGCTTGGCGCCTGGGGGGGCGTTCTACGAGCAGTACTTC. This chain links TRBV5-1 with TRBJ2-7, with D possibly being TRBD2 (7 bases). This CDR3 region has 16 residues. Germline CDR1 and CDR2: SGHRS and YFSETQ. V lost 0 bases and J lost 3, with 16 bases in between.

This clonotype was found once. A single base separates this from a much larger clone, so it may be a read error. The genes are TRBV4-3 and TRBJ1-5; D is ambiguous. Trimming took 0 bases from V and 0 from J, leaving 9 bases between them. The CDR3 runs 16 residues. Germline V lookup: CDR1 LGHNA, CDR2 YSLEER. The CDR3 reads CASSQDWGYSNQPQHF. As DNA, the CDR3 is TGCGCCAGCAGCCAAGACTGGGGATATAGCAATCAGCCCCAGCATTTT.

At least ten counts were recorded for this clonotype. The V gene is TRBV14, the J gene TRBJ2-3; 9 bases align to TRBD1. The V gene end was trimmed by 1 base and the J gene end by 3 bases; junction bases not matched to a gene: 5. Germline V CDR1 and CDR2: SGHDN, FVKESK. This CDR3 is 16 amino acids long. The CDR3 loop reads CASSQGRDRVTDTQYF. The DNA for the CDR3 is TGTGCCAGCAGCCAAGGCCGGGACAGGGTTACAGATACGCAGTATTTT.

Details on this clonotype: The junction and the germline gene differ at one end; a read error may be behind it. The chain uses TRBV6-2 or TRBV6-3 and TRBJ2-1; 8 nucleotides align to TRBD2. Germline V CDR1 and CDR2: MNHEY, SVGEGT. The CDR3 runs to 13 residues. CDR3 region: CASTGGHYNAQFF. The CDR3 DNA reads TGTGCCAGCACGGGGGGGCACTACAATGCGCAGTTCTTC.

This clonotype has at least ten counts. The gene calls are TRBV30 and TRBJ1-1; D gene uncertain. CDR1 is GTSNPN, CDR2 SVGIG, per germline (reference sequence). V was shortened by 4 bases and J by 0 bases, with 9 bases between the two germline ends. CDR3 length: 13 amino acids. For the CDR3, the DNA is TGTGCCTGGACGCCAGGCATGAACACTGAAGCTTTCTTT. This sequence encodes CAWTPGMNTEAFF. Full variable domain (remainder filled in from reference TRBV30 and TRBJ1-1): SQTIHQWPATLVQPVGSPLSLECTVEGTSNPNLYWYRQAAGRGLQLLFYSVGIGQISSEVPQNLSASRPQDRQFILSSKKLLLSDSGFYLCAWTPGMNTEAFFGQGTRLTVV.

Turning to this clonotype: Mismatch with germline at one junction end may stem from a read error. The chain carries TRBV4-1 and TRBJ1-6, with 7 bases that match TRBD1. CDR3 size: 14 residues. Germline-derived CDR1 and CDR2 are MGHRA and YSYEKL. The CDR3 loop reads CSSSHGTVNSPLHF. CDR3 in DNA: TGCTCCAGCAGCCACGGGACAGTTAATTCACCCCTCCACTTT.

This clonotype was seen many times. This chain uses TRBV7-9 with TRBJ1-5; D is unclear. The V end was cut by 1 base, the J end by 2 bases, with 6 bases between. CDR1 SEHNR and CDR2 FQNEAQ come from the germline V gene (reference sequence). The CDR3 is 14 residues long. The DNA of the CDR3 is TGTGCCAGCAGCTTAGAGGGTCGCAATCAGCCCCAGCATTTT. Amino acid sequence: CASSLEGRNQPQHF.

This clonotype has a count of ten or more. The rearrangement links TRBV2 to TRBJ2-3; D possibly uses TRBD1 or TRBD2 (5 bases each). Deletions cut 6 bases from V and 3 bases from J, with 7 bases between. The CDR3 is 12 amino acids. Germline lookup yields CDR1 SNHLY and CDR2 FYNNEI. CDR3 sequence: CASRGETDTQYF. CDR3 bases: TGTGCCAGCAGGGGGGAAACAGATACGCAGTATTTT.

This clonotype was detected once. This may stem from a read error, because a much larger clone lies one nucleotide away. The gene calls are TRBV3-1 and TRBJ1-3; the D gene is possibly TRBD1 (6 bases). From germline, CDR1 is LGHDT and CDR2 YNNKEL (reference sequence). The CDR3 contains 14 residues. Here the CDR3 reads CTSSQDSSGNTIYF. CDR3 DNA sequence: TGTACCAGCAGTCAGGACAGCTCTGGAAACACCATATATTTT.

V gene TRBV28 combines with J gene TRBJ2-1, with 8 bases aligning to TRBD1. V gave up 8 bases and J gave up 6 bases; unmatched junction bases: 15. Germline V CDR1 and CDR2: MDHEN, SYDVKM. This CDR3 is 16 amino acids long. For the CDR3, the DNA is TGTGCCAGCGGTTCTCATTTGACAGGGGTGCTCAATGAGCAGTTCTTC. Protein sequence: CASGSHLTGVLNEQFF.

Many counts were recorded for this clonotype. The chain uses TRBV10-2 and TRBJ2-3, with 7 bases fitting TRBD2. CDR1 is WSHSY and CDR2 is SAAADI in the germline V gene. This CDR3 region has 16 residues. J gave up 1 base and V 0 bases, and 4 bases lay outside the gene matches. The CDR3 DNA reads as TGCGCCAGCAGTGAGTCGAACCGGGAGGGCACAGATACGCAGTATTTT. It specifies CASSESNREGTDTQYF.

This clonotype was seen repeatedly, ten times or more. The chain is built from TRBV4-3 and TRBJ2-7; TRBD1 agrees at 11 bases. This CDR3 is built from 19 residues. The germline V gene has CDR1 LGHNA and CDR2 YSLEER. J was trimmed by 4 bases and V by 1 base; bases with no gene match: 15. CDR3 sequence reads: CASSQARTGGFDAWYEQYF. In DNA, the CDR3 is TGCGCCAGCAGCCAAGCGAGGACAGGGGGCTTTGATGCTTGGTACGAGCAGTACTTC.

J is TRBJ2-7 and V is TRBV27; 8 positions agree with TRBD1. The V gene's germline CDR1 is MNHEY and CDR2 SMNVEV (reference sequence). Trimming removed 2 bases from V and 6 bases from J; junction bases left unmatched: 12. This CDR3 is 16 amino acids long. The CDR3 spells CASSLGLWQGAPEQYF. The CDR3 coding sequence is TGTGCCAGCAGTTTAGGTCTGTGGCAGGGGGCTCCCGAGCAGTACTTC.

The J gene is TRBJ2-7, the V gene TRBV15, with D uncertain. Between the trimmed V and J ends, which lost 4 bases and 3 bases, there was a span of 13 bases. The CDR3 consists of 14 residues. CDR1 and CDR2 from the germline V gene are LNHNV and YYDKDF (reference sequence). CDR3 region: CATSKEKLVYEQYF. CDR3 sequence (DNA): TGTGCCACCAGCAAGGAGAAGCTAGTCTACGAGCAGTACTTC.

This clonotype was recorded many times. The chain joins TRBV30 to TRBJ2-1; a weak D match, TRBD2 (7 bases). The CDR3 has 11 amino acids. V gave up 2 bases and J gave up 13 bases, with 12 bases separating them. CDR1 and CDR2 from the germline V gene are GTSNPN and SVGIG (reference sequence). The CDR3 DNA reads TGTGCCTGGAGTCCGGGGGGCCTACAGTTCTTC. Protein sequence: CAWSPGGLQFF.

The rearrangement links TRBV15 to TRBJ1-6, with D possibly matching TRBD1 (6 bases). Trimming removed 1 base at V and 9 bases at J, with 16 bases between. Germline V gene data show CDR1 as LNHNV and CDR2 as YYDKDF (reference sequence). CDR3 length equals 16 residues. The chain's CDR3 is CATSRGPRGIGSPLHF. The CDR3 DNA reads TGTGCCACCAGCAGAGGACCCAGGGGCATCGGTTCACCCCTCCACTTT. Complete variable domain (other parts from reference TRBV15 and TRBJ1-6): DAMVIQNPRYQVTQFGKPVTLSCSQTLNHNVMYWYQQKSSQAPKLLFHYYDKDFNNEADTPDNFQSRRPNTSFCFLDIRSPGLGDTAMYLCATSRGPRGIGSPLHFGNGTRLTVT.

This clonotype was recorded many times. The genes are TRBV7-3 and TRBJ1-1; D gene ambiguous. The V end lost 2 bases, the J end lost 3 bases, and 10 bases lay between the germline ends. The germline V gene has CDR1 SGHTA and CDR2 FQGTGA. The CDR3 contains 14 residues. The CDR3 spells CASSLAADYTEAFF. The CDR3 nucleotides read TGTGCCAGCAGCTTAGCCGCGGACTACACTGAAGCTTTCTTT. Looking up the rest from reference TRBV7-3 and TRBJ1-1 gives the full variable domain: GAGVSQTPSNKVTEKGKYVELRCDPISGHTALYWYRQSLGQGPEFLIYFQGTGAADDSGLPNDRFFAVRPEGSVSTLKIQRTERGDSAVYLCASSLAADYTEAFFGQGTRLTVV.

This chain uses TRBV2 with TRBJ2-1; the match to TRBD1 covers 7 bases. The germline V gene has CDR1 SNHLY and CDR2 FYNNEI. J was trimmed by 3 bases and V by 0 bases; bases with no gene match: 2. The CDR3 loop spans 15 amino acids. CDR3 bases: TGTGCCAGCAGTGAAGCAGGGACAGACTACAATGAGCAGTTCTTC. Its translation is CASSEAGTDYNEQFF.